The 22 T cell receptor beta chains below all came from one sample that was sequenced in a study of cytomegalovirus exposure and HLA in healthy donors. With 60 Vbeta and 13 Jbeta primers, the PCR was carried out. Repertoires were generated with immunoSEQ multiplex PCR, while TCRdb's copy carries only in-frame clones and drops some. Of about 140,000 clones in the sample, 60% to 85% were seen once. The sequenced sample consisted of PBMCs. The receptors derive from a male donor in good health and CMV-seronegative.

The DNA of the CDR3 is TGTGCCAGCAGCCAAGAGGGGGGAAATGAGCAGTTCTTC. The encoded protein is CASSQEGGNEQFF. The chain uses TRBV4-2 and TRBJ2-1, with D possibly matching TRBD2 (6 bases). V was clipped by 0 bases and J by 7 bases, with 7 bases between them. The germline V gene has CDR1 LGHNA and CDR2 YNFKEQ. This CDR3 contains 13 residues.

This chain joins TRBV27 and TRBJ1-5; D is unresolved. The V and J ends lost 8 bases and 6 bases respectively, with 14 bases between them. CDR1 and CDR2 from the germline V gene are MNHEY and SMNVEV (reference sequence). The CDR3 is 13 amino acids. The CDR3 nucleotides are TGTGCCAGCTCAACCAGCGGGCGTCAGCCCCAGCATTTT. It yields the protein CASSTSGRQPQHF.

A few counts support this clone. This sequence joins TRBV7-3 and TRBJ2-1, with TRBD1 as a possible D gene (5 bases). In germline, CDR1 is SGHTA, CDR2 FQGTGA. The CDR3 extends over 14 amino acids. V lost 2 bases, J lost 0 bases, and 5 bases lay in between. The CDR3 reads CASSLQGSYNEQFF. The CDR3 nucleotides are TGTGCCAGCAGCTTACAGGGCTCCTACAATGAGCAGTTCTTC.

This clone was seen a single time. This chain joins TRBV6-1 and TRBJ1-1; D might be TRBD1 (5 bases). In germline, CDR1 is MNHNS, CDR2 SASEGT. The CDR3 has 12 residues. V lost 6 bases, J lost 4 bases, and 9 bases lay in between. The CDR3 loop reads CASRGGATEAFF. In DNA form, the CDR3 reads TGTGCCAGCAGAGGCGGGGCCACTGAAGCTTTCTTT.

This clone was seen just once. The chain links TRBV9 to TRBJ1-2, with D perhaps matching TRBD1 (5 bases). Germline V gene sequence: CDR1 SGDLS, CDR2 YYNGEE. Trimming took 0 bases from V and 4 from J, leaving 10 bases between them. CDR3 size: 14 residues. The CDR3 coding sequence is TGTGCCAGCAGCGTAGCTGACAGCTCCTATGGCTACACCTTC. Translating it yields CASSVADSSYGYTF. The complete variable domain, with remaining parts taken from reference TRBV9 and TRBJ1-2, reads DSGVTQTPKHLITATGQRVTLRCSPRSGDLSVYWYQQSLDQGLQFLIQYYNGEERAKGNILERFSAQQFPDLHSELNLSSLELGDSALYFCASSVADSSYGYTFGSGTRLTVV.

The V and J genes are TRBV19 and TRBJ1-4, with TRBD1 matching over 10 bases. Germline CDR1 and CDR2: LNHDA and SQIVND (reference sequence). CDR3 length equals 13 residues. Unmatched junction bases numbered 5, after V lost 6 bases and J lost 10 bases. Here the CDR3 reads CASRWDRGGKLFF. The CDR3 nucleotides read TGTGCCAGTAGGTGGGACAGGGGAGGAAAACTGTTTTTT. Full variable domain (missing parts from reference TRBV19 and TRBJ1-4): DGGITQSPKYLFRKEGQNVTLSCEQNLNHDAMYWYRQDPGQGLRLIYYSQIVNDFQKGDIAEGYSVSREKKESFPLTVTSAQKNPTAFYLCASRWDRGGKLFFGSGTQLSVL.

This rearrangement joins TRBV4-3 to TRBJ2-1, with TRBD2 matching 10 bases. Germline loops: CDR1 LGHNA, CDR2 YSLEER. This CDR3 comprises 15 residues. Trimming at V came to 2 bases and at J to 5 bases, leaving 3 bases not matched to a gene. The CDR3 here is CASSQRLAGNNEQFF. The CDR3 region has the DNA TGCGCCAGCAGCCAAAGACTAGCGGGTAACAATGAGCAGTTCTTC.

The chain recombines TRBV11-2 with TRBJ2-5, with 10 bases aligning to TRBD2. The CDR3 contains 16 residues. Germline V gene sequence: CDR1 SGHAT, CDR2 FQNNGV. J lost 5 bases, V lost 7 bases, and 13 bases had no gene match. Here the CDR3 DNA reads TGTGCCAGCACCCTAGGGGGAGCGGGGGGGTTTGAGACCCAGTACTTC. Its translation is CASTLGGAGGFETQYF.

The chain employs TRBV4-3 and TRBJ1-2, with a weak D call TRBD1 (6 bases). CDR1 is LGHNA and CDR2 is YSLEER in the germline V gene. This CDR3 region has 17 residues. The germline V and J ends were trimmed by 0 bases and 4 bases, with 18 bases remaining between them. CDR3 DNA: TGCGCCAGCAGCCAAGATTTGGACAGTAACAAAATCTATGGCTACACCTTC. It encodes CASSQDLDSNKIYGYTF.

The V and J genes are TRBV5-1 and TRBJ2-1, with a tentative D call TRBD1 (5 bases). V lost 2 bases, J lost 5 bases, and 14 bases lay in between. The CDR3 consists of 15 residues. Germline V gene data show CDR1 as SGHRS and CDR2 as YFSETQ. The CDR3 region has the DNA TGCGCCAGCAGCTTAACACACACAGGTAACAATGAGCAGTTCTTC. Translating gives CASSLTHTGNNEQFF.

The chain joins TRBV5-1 to TRBJ2-1; 11 bases line up with TRBD2. This CDR3 spans 21 amino acids. Germline CDR1 reads SGHRS; CDR2 reads YFSETQ. The trim removed 4 bases at V and 1 base at J, leaving 19 bases unmatched. The CDR3 loop reads CASSRRPKLAGDGVSYNEQFF. CDR3 sequence (DNA): TGCGCCAGCAGCCGACGACCGAAACTAGCGGGAGATGGGGTATCCTACAATGAGCAGTTCTTC.

This clone has only one observation. The chain carries TRBV5-6 and TRBJ1-1, with D possibly TRBD1 on 6 matching bases. V shed 1 base and J shed 4 bases, with 11 bases lying between them. The CDR3 consists of 14 residues. Germline CDR1 SGHDT, CDR2 YYEEEE. For the CDR3, the DNA is TGTGCCAGCAGCTTGTGGGGGCCAGGCACTGAAGCTTTCTTT. It yields the protein CASSLWGPGTEAFF.

The chain couples TRBV7-6 to TRBJ2-3; a weak D match, TRBD1 (6 bases). The CDR3 length is 15 residues. Trimming removed 5 bases at V and 1 base at J, with 13 bases between. The germline CDR1 and CDR2 sequences are SGHVS and FNYEAQ. Here the CDR3 reads CASSRTGFGTDTQYF. CDR3 in DNA: TGTGCCAGCAGCAGAACAGGGTTCGGCACAGATACGCAGTATTTT.

This clone has just a few counts. J is TRBJ2-7 and V is TRBV27; 7 bases align to TRBD2. Germline V gene sequence: CDR1 MNHEY, CDR2 SMNVEV (reference sequence). J gave up 2 bases and V 5 bases, and 12 bases lay outside the gene matches. This CDR3 comprises 16 residues. This chain's CDR3 is CASSPSGREYAYEQYF. In DNA form, the CDR3 reads TGTGCCAGCAGTCCCTCTGGGCGGGAGTACGCCTACGAGCAGTACTTC.

The rearrangement uses TRBV27 and TRBJ2-7, with D perhaps matching TRBD2 (6 bases). Germline assignment: CDR1 MNHEY and CDR2 SMNVEV (reference sequence). The CDR3 covers 12 residues. V lost 8 bases and J lost 4, with 12 bases in between. The CDR3 is CASGVRGYEQYF. DNA for the CDR3: TGTGCCAGCGGGGTGCGGGGATACGAGCAGTACTTC.

The V gene is TRBV4-2, the J gene TRBJ1-1; the match to TRBD1 covers 8 bases. V lost 3 bases, J lost 6 bases, and 3 bases stayed unmatched. The CDR3 runs to 13 residues. Per the germline V gene, CDR1 is LGHNA and CDR2 is YNFKEQ. The CDR3 region has the DNA TGTGCCAGCAGCCAGACAGGGGTCCCTGAAGCTTTCTTT. Amino acid sequence: CASSQTGVPEAFF.

The chain carries TRBV4-2 and TRBJ2-7; 9 positions match TRBD2. This CDR3 has 17 amino acids. Germline values: CDR1 LGHNA, CDR2 YNFKEQ. The ends lost 0 bases at V and 4 bases at J; junction bases unmatched: 10. The CDR3 protein is CASSQDVGGLASYEQYF. CDR3 sequence (DNA): TGTGCCAGCAGCCAAGACGTAGGGGGACTAGCATCTTACGAGCAGTACTTC.

A few counts support this clone. The V gene is TRBV7-9, the J gene TRBJ2-7; 11 nucleotides match TRBD1. The CDR3 covers 15 residues. Germline V gene data show CDR1 as SEHNR and CDR2 as FQNEAQ (reference sequence). Trimming took 5 bases from V and 3 from J; bases not matched to a gene: 6. This chain's CDR3 is CASSPGTGGIYEQYF. For the CDR3, the DNA is TGTGCCAGCAGCCCTGGGACAGGGGGAATCTACGAGCAGTACTTC.

The chain has TRBV4-2 and TRBJ1-4, with 9 bases aligning to TRBD1. J lost 8 bases, V lost 3 bases, and 7 bases had no gene match. Looked up from germline, CDR1 is LGHNA and CDR2 is YNFKEQ. The CDR3 length is 15 residues. The DNA for the CDR3 is TGTGCCAGCAGCCACCAGGACAGGGGTGGAGAAAAACTGTTTTTT. Protein: CASSHQDRGGEKLFF.

This chain uses TRBV7-6 with TRBJ2-7, with TRBD1 identical over 8 bases. Germline CDR1 is SGHVS and CDR2 is FNYEAQ. CDR3 length equals 13 residues. V lost 4 bases to trimming and J lost 1 base; unmatched junction nucleotides: 0. Here the CDR3 DNA reads TGTGCCAGCAGCTGGACAGGGTCCTACGAGCAGTACTTC. Its protein is CASSWTGSYEQYF.

The chain employs TRBV5-1 and TRBJ2-4; possible D gene TRBD1, 5 bases. Between the trimmed V and J ends, which lost 4 bases and 0 bases, there was a span of 17 bases. The CDR3 extends over 17 amino acids. Germline values: CDR1 SGHRS, CDR2 YFSETQ. The CDR3 region is CASSPGVGAVAKNIQYF. The CDR3 DNA follows: TGCGCCAGCAGCCCTGGTGTAGGGGCCGTAGCCAAAAACATTCAGTACTTC.

This clone was observed a single time. This chain uses TRBV7-3 with TRBJ2-7; weak D call: TRBD2 (6 bases). Germline V lookup: CDR1 SGHTA, CDR2 FQGTGA. This CDR3 is built from 16 residues. The V end was cut by 1 base, the J end by 3 bases, with 16 bases between. The CDR3 protein is CASSLNSGGAGYEQYF. CDR3 coding DNA: TGTGCCAGCAGCTTAAACTCCGGAGGAGCGGGCTACGAGCAGTACTTC.